Below are 4 T cell receptor beta chains sequenced from a single sample in a study of neurological immune-mediated disorders. In TCRdb, the 5' RACE reads were re-called with MiXCR into one record per CDR3 protein. The profile shows fewer than 90,000 distinct CDR3 sequences, 10% of them singletons. The material sequenced was PBMCs. All receptors derive from a middle-aged man in good health.

This clonotype was counted ten times or more. V usage is TRBV20-1 and J usage is TRBJ2-5, with TRBD2 identical over 12 bases. V lost 5 bases and J lost 6; bases outside the gene matches: 16. The germline CDR1 and CDR2 sequences are DFQATT and SNEGSKA (reference sequence). The CDR3 runs 17 residues. The CDR3 region is CSAARLAGDIIEKTQYF. CDR3 nucleotides: TGCAGTGCTGCCAGACTAGCGGGAGATATTATTGAAAAGACCCAGTACTTC.

This clonotype was seen many times. V usage is TRBV7-2 and J usage is TRBJ1-1; D unresolved. The germline gives CDR1 SGHTA, CDR2 FQGNSA. The germline V and J ends were trimmed by 2 bases and 5 bases, with 12 bases remaining between them. The length of the CDR3 is 14 residues. This chain's CDR3 is CASSLTAALTEAFF. In DNA, the CDR3 is TGTGCCAGCAGCTTAACGGCAGCATTAACTGAAGCTTTCTTT.

This clonotype has ten or more counts. The J gene is TRBJ2-5, the V gene TRBV25-1; TRBD2 is a possible D gene (6 bases). This CDR3 is built from 14 residues. V was cut by 4 bases and J by 5 bases, with 14 bases left in between. From germline, CDR1 is MGHDK and CDR2 SYGVNS. CDR3 sequence: CASSVLVEGETQYF. CDR3 DNA: TGTGCCAGCAGTGTTTTGGTGGAGGGGGAGACCCAGTACTTC.

Note on this clonotype: A much larger clone lies a single base off, so this may be a read error. The CDR3 ends on some other residue instead of the conserved phenylalanine or tryptophan, so this is likely a read error. The rearrangement uses TRBV5-1 and TRBJ1-1; D possibly corresponds to TRBD1 (5 bases). Trimming took 5 bases from V and 1 from J, leaving 12 bases between them. The CDR3 covers 14 residues. Germline V gene sequence: CDR1 SGHRS, CDR2 YFSETQ. The CDR3 region is CASSTQGENTEAFL. The CDR3 bases are TGCGCCAGCAGTACGCAGGGCGAGAACACTGAAGCTTTCTTA.